Detailed here is one T cell receptor beta chain. The clone's antigen remains unknown. One base away there is no much larger clone; base qualities are not given. The CDR3 regions of human TCRbeta chains were analyzed by immunosequencing. The paper's processing steps were these. Repertoire TCRs were checked for matches against a reference library of SARS-CoV-2-specific TCRs that had been generated using the MIRA antigen-specificity platform. Breadth meant the fraction of unique TCRs that were SARS-CoV-2-associated, whereas depth meant the fraction of total T cells that were SARS-CoV-2-associated. Each spike-specific TCR was assigned to its reactive spike region and to a CD4 or CD8 class using the MIRA data. Log10-transformed breadth and depth values were compared by one-way ANOVA with Sidak's multiple comparisons tests. TCRdb took this table from immuneACCESS and kept in-frame rearrangements with V and J called. Such tables lack part of the clones; where checked against another copy, unresolved V genes explain under half of the gap, and the rest is unexplained. Clone size and the V and J calls come from that table; the DNA yielded D and trimming. This sample has more than 150,000 clones in its table, and 90% of those were observed once. The ten largest clones add up to under 6.5% of the sample.

Interpreted using the paper, the time point label stands for: baseline before first vaccination. The vaccinee samples were drawn from two UK trials, COV001 and COV002, one of which was a single-blind randomized controlled phase 2/3 trial testing AZD1222 (ChAdOx1 nCoV-19) in healthy adults. Trial participant PBMC samples were collected at day 0 and day 28 after the second dose for TCRbeta chain sequencing. The data originate from a study of T cell responses to AZD1222 COVID-19 vaccine (dated by TCRdb to the early 2020s). With respect to the entire study: Because spike-specific TCR depth and breadth did not differ between the two schedules, AZD1222 recipients who got a second dose at roughly 4 weeks were pooled with those who got a second dose at roughly 12 weeks. Enrollment into the trials was organized by age into subgroups of 18-55, 56-69 and 70-plus years, and those subgroups contained approximately 160, 26 and 62 TCR-sequenced participants, respectively. TCR sequencing covered 233 trial participants: 207 given two doses of AZD1222 and about 26 given two doses of MenACWY control vaccine. Study-wide conclusions, independent of this receptor: The vaccine-associated CD4 TCRs covered the entire spike protein, and the dominant responses fell in regions 160-218 and 743-854. Only a handful of AZD1222 recipients were SARS-CoV-2 seropositive at baseline, limiting conclusions about previously exposed vaccinees. Most participants were white British and females outnumbered males, and the authors suggested that clonal diversity may have been underestimated. Epitopes outside the regions mutated in the B.1.351 and B.1.1.7 variants were reportedly recognized by nearly half of the unique spike-specific TCRs. A significant rise in spike-specific TCR breadth and depth was observed after two AZD1222 doses relative to day 0 and relative to MenACWY recipients. Because no day 14 peak-response samples were available, the repertoires could be characterized only after the peak T cell response. In the small 56-69-year group, the increase in depth fell short of significance, most likely because of low power.

V has 5 bases trimmed and J has 5 bases trimmed; junction bases matching no gene number 9. Including cysteine and phenylalanine, the CDR3 has 14 amino acids. The kept DNA is CDR3 alone, 42 bases in frame from the first base. The germline V gene specifies MDHEN as CDR1 and SYDVKM as CDR2. Sequencing was performed on peripheral blood, taken on day 0 of AZD1222 vaccination. The clonotype comes from an adult in good health. Recombination joined TRBV28 with TRBJ2-7; the junction holds 7 bases that match TRBD2. The DNA sequence follows: TGTGCCAGCAGTCTTGGCGGGAGTCGCGACGAGCAGTACTTC. This encodes CASSLGGSRDEQYF.